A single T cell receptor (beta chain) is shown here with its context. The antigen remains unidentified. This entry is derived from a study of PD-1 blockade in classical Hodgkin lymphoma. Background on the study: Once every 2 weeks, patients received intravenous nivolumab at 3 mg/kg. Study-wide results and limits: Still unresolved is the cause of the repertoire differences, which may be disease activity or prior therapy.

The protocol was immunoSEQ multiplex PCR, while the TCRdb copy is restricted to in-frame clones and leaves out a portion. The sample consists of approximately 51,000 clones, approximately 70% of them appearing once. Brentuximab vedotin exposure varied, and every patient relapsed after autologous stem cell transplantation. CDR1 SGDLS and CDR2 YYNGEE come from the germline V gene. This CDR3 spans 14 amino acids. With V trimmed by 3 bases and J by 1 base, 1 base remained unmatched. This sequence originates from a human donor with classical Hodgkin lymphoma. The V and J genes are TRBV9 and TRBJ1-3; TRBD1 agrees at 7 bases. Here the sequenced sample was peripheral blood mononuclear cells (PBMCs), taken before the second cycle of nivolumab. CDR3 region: CASSAGGSGNTIYF. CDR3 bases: TGTGCCAGCAGCGCAGGGGGATCTGGAAACACCATATATTTT.